The rows below give T cell receptor beta chains drawn from one sample of a study of blood T cells in healthy people across ages. TCRdb recomputed calls from the 5' RACE reads with MiXCR, one row per CDR3 protein. The sample has about 780,000 distinct CDR3 sequences, about 45% seen once; the top ten hold 15% to 20%. Sequenced sample: blood. The receptors were sampled from a man of 80 years or more in good health. The CDR3 runs from the conserved cysteine through the conserved F or W. A D gene is named only where the DNA matches it firmly. Only part of the rows carry a size: once, few, many, or a class if the clone is expanded.

.	TRBV7-2	TRBJ2-3	.	TGTGCCTCCCGAAGGCCGGGGCCAGATACGCAGTATTTT	CASRRPGPDTQYF
.	TRBV6-2/TRBV6-3	TRBJ1-5	.	TGTGCCAGCAGTTACATTTCAAGAGGGGTCGGCAATCAGCCCCAGCATTTT	CASSYISRGVGNQPQHF
.	TRBV5-1	TRBJ1-2	TRBD1	TGCGCCAGCAGCTTCCAAATAGGACAGGAGGATGGCTACACCTTC	CASSFQIGQEDGYTF
.	TRBV25-1	TRBJ1-5	.	TGTGCCAGCAGTGAATCAATAAGCCAGCCCCAGCATTTT	CASSESISQPQHF
.	TRBV28	TRBJ2-1	.	TGTGCCAGCAGTTTAGGGCCGCCCTTAAGTGAGCAGTTCTTC	CASSLGPPLSEQFF
.	TRBV7-2	TRBJ2-3	.	TGTGCCAGCAGCTTTCAGAGCGGAGCTAGCACAGATACGCAGTATTTT	CASSFQSGASTDTQYF
.	TRBV7-2	TRBJ1-2	.	TGTGCCAGCAGCTTAGGTTCAGGGCCTCGAAAAGCTAACTATGGCTACACCTTC	CASSLGSGPRKANYGYTF
.	TRBV5-1	TRBJ1-1	.	TGCGCCAGCATGGAAGGGCCTGAAGCTTTCTTT	CASMEGPEAFF
.	TRBV6-1	TRBJ2-7	.	TGTGCCAGCATCCTCTTAGGGGGGGTACAAACCTACGAGCAGTACTTC	CASILLGGVQTYEQYF
.	TRBV10-2	TRBJ2-5	.	TGCGCCAGCAACCTAAAACAGGGGACCCAGTACTTC	CASNLKQGTQYF
many	TRBV7-2	TRBJ1-1	.	TGTGCCAGCAGCTTCTCACAGAAGAACACTGAAGCTTTCTTT	CASSFSQKNTEAFF
many	TRBV28	TRBJ2-7	.	.	CASSPSTSAGVHEQYF
many	TRBV6-6	TRBJ2-3	.	TGTGCCAGCAGCCGAGTCGATACGCAGTATTTT	CASSRVDTQYF
.	TRBV7-9	TRBJ1-6	TRBD1	TGTGCCAGCAGCTCGAGTGGACAGGCTTCACCCCTCCACTTT	CASSSSGQASPLHF
few	TRBV4-2	TRBJ2-1	.	TGTGCCAGCAGTGATGTAGGGGTTGTGAATGAGCAGTTCTTC	CASSDVGVVNEQFF
.	TRBV6-5	TRBJ2-5	.	TGTGCCAGCCCCCCCGGTGGACGGGGCCAAGAGACCCAGTACTTC	CASPPGGRGQETQYF
.	TRBV27	TRBJ2-7	.	TGTGCCAGCAGTGATTTCCAGGGACCATACGAGCAGTACTTC	CASSDFQGPYEQYF
.	TRBV6-1	TRBJ2-5	.	TGTGCCAGCAGTGAAACTAAGGGGGTACGGGAGACCCAGTACTTC	CASSETKGVRETQYF
.	TRBV12-3/TRBV12-4	TRBJ2-3	.	TGTGCCAGCAGCTACGGGGGCACAGGCAACACAGATACGCAGTATTTT	CASSYGGTGNTDTQYF
.	TRBV5-6	TRBJ2-2	.	TGTGCCAGCAGCTCCGACAGTCCTTCGAACACCGGGGAGCTGTTTTTT	CASSSDSPSNTGELFF
.	TRBV5-5	TRBJ1-4	.	TGTGCCAGCAGCTCCGACAGACCAACTAATGAAAAACTGTTTTTT	CASSSDRPTNEKLFF
.	TRBV20-1	TRBJ2-1	TRBD2	TGCAGTGGGAAGGGTGGACGAGCGGGGCGCAATGAGCAGTTCTTC	CSGKGGRAGRNEQFF
.	TRBV9	TRBJ2-1	.	TGTGCCAGCAGCGTTCGGATTACAGGGTTCGATGAGCAGTTCTTC	CASSVRITGFDEQFF
few	TRBV12-3/TRBV12-4	TRBJ2-7	.	TGTGCCAGCACATATTGGGGAGGCGAGCAGTACTTC	CASTYWGGEQYF
.	TRBV20-1	TRBJ2-3	TRBD1	TGCAGTGCTAGAGATCGGGACAGGGGACCAGATACGCAGTATTTT	CSARDRDRGPDTQYF
few	TRBV6-6	TRBJ2-1	TRBD2	TGTGCCAGCAGTTACTCTATCCAGCGGGGCAAGAATGAGCAGTTCTTC	CASSYSIQRGKNEQFF
.	TRBV14	TRBJ2-7	.	TGTACCAGCAGCCAAGAATCCCAGGGATTCTCCTACGAGCAGTACTTC	CTSSQESQGFSYEQYF
.	TRBV30	TRBJ1-6	TRBD1	TGTGCCTGGAGTGTACACAAGGGGGCTGGTTCACCCCTCCACTTT	CAWSVHKGAGSPLHF
once	TRBV20-1	TRBJ2-7	TRBD1	TGCAGTGCTAGAGATCCTTCTGACAGGGGGCTGGACGAGCAGTACTTC	CSARDPSDRGLDEQYF
.	TRBV4-1	TRBJ2-7	TRBD2	TGCGCCAGCAGCCAAGATCGGGAGGGCTCCCACTACGAGCAGTACTTC	CASSQDREGSHYEQYF
.	TRBV5-1	TRBJ1-1	.	TGCGCCAGCAGCCCGCAGACAGGCGTGAACACTGAAGCTTTCTTT	CASSPQTGVNTEAFF
.	TRBV20-1	TRBJ2-7	TRBD2	TGCAGTGCTTGGGGGAGGGACGAGCAGTACTTC	CSAWGRDEQYF
.	TRBV5-1	TRBJ1-2	.	TGCGCCAGCAGCCCGGGAGGAAGCAGGGGAGGCGTAGGCTACACCTTC	CASSPGGSRGGVGYTF
.	TRBV6-5	TRBJ2-5	TRBD1	TGTGCCAGCAGTTACCGGGACAGGGGTGAAGAGACCCAGTACTTC	CASSYRDRGEETQYF
.	TRBV10-3	TRBJ1-6	.	TGTGCCATTGGCCAGGGACACAATTCACCCCTCCACTTT	CAIGQGHNSPLHF
.	TRBV19	TRBJ2-3	.	TGTGCCAGTATGGGACGAAGCACAGATACGCGGTATTTT	CASMGRSTDTRYF
.	TRBV6-2/TRBV6-3	TRBJ2-1	.	TGTGCCAGCAGTGACTCCTCCCGGGATGAGCAGTTCTTC	CASSDSSRDEQFF
.	TRBV5-1	TRBJ2-6	.	TGCGCCAGCAGTGGGAGACAGGCGACCTCTGGGGCCAACGTCCTGACTTTC	CASSGRQATSGANVLTF
.	TRBV28	TRBJ2-5	.	TGTGCCAGCAGTGTACCCGGGAAAGAGACCCAGTACTTC	CASSVPGKETQYF
.	TRBV24-1	TRBJ2-3	TRBD2	TGTGCCACCAGTGATTTTGGAACTAGCGGGAGCTTCGCAGATACGCAGTATTTT	CATSDFGTSGSFADTQYF
.	TRBV5-1	TRBJ2-5	.	TGCGCCAGCAGCACAGACCCGTCAGGCGCCCAAGAGACCCAGTACTTC	CASSTDPSGAQETQYF
.	TRBV7-2	TRBJ1-6	.	TGTGCCAGCAGCCCCCAAGCACAAGCCTTGGATTCACCCCTCCACTTT	CASSPQAQALDSPLHF
.	TRBV19	TRBJ2-1	TRBD2	TGTGCCAGTAGACCCAGTGGGGGGACTAGCGGAAATACTGAGCAGTTCTTC	CASRPSGGTSGNTEQFF
.	TRBV6-5	TRBJ2-7	.	TGTGCCAGCAATACCCCGGGTTCCTACGAGCAGTACTTC	CASNTPGSYEQYF
.	TRBV9	TRBJ1-5	.	TGTGCCAGCAGCGCCCCCAGGATCGGAATTGGTCAGCCCCAGCATTTT	CASSAPRIGIGQPQHF
few	TRBV7-2	TRBJ2-1	.	TGTGCCAGCAGCCCGCCCCCGGGACTGATCTTTGAGCAGTTCTTC	CASSPPPGLIFEQFF
.	TRBV27	TRBJ2-1	.	TGTGCCAGCAGTTTAAAAGCGTCCGCAGTTAATGAGCAGTTCTTC	CASSLKASAVNEQFF
.	TRBV28	TRBJ2-7	TRBD2	TGTGCCAGCAGTCCCCGGACTAGCGGGACCACCTACGAGCAGTACTTC	CASSPRTSGTTYEQYF
.	TRBV6-1	TRBJ1-2	TRBD1	TGTGCCAGCAGCGTCCGGGACAGGGACCGTGGCTACACCTTC	CASSVRDRDRGYTF
.	TRBV10-2	TRBJ2-3	.	TGCGCCAGCAGACAGGGCCACACAGATACGCAGTATTTT	CASRQGHTDTQYF
.	TRBV5-1	TRBJ2-7	.	TGCGCCAGCAGCTTGGAAGGGCCCGAGCAGTACTTC	CASSLEGPEQYF
.	TRBV27	TRBJ2-7	.	TGTGCCAGCAGTCCAATTCCGACCGGGACCTACGAGCAGTACTTC	CASSPIPTGTYEQYF
many	TRBV6-6	TRBJ2-1	TRBD2	TGTGCCAGCAGTTACTCGGAGACTAGCGGGAATGAGCAGTTCTTC	CASSYSETSGNEQFF